One and the same sample provided the 22 T cell receptor beta chains below, sequenced in a study of blood T cell repertoires in COVID-19. TCRdb's copy holds only in-frame clones and misses some; the assay was immunoSEQ multiplex PCR. The sample lists around 200,000 clones; approximately 81% were seen once. Sequenced sample: peripheral blood. The receptors here all came from a woman aged 80 or older with acute or convalescent COVID-19.

V usage is TRBV6-5 and J usage is TRBJ2-2; perhaps TRBD2 as D (5 bases). This CDR3 region has 15 residues. V lost 7 bases, J lost 3 bases, and 15 bases lay in between. Germline lookup yields CDR1 MNHEY and CDR2 SVGAGI. The CDR3: CASNYRLGDTGELFF. The CDR3 region has the DNA TGTGCCAGCAACTATAGGCTCGGGGACACCGGGGAGCTGTTTTTT.

This clone was counted once. J is TRBJ2-7 and V is TRBV20-1, with TRBD1 matching over 8 bases. V lost 3 bases, J lost 3 bases, and 7 bases stayed unmatched. The CDR3 is 14 residues long. The V gene's germline CDR1 is DFQATT and CDR2 SNEGSKA (reference sequence). This CDR3 reads CSASKGQGYYEQYF. In DNA form, the CDR3 reads TGCAGTGCTAGTAAAGGACAGGGTTACTACGAGCAGTACTTC.

V usage is TRBV6-1 and J usage is TRBJ2-6; no reliable D call. The germline V gene has CDR1 MNHNS and CDR2 SASEGT. Between the trimmed V and J ends, which lost 1 base and 4 bases, there was a span of 11 bases. This CDR3 region has 16 residues. The CDR3 nucleotides read TGTGCCAGCAGTGAAGGGTGGTTGGCCGGGGCCAACGTCCTGACTTTC. Translating gives CASSEGWLAGANVLTF.

The rearrangement links TRBV28 to TRBJ2-7, with 10 bases matching TRBD2. V dropped 3 bases and J dropped 3; count of bases not matched to a gene: 5. The CDR3 has 15 residues. Germline lookup yields CDR1 MDHEN and CDR2 SYDVKM. In DNA, the CDR3 is TGTGCCAGCAGTTTTGTAGCTAGCGGGAGCTACGAGCAGTACTTC. It encodes CASSFVASGSYEQYF.

Remarks on this clone: In the same sample, other DNA sequences code for this CDR3. V gene TRBV7-2 combines with J gene TRBJ1-2; D possibly corresponds to TRBD1 (6 bases). V was shortened by 1 base and J by 2 bases, with 8 bases between the two germline ends. The CDR3 length is 14 residues. Per the germline V gene, CDR1 is SGHTA and CDR2 is FQGNSA. The DNA for the CDR3 is TGTGCCAGCAGCTTAGGAACAGGGAACTATGGCTACACCTTC. It encodes CASSLGTGNYGYTF.

The rearrangement links TRBV28 to TRBJ2-2, with 8 bases lining up with TRBD1. With 6 bases clipped from V and 0 bases from J, the junction kept 3 bases outside the gene matches. The germline V gene has CDR1 MDHEN and CDR2 SYDVKM. This CDR3 region has 15 residues. CDR3: CASRMDRANTGELFF. DNA for the CDR3: TGTGCCAGCAGGATGGACAGGGCGAACACCGGGGAGCTGTTTTTT.

This rearrangement joins TRBV28 to TRBJ1-5; D perhaps matches TRBD1 (6 bases). Per germline, CDR1 MDHEN and CDR2 SYDVKM. This CDR3 region has 15 residues. The germline V and J ends were trimmed by 3 bases and 3 bases, with 12 bases remaining between them. The CDR3 region is CASSFNRDFNQPQHF. The DNA for the CDR3 is TGTGCCAGCAGTTTTAACAGGGATTTCAATCAGCCCCAGCATTTT.

The chain joins TRBV28 to TRBJ2-1, with 9 bases matching TRBD2. Losses at the gene ends were 6 bases for V and 4 bases for J; bases not matched to a gene: 4. The CDR3 sequence is 14 residues long. Germline CDR1 MDHEN, CDR2 SYDVKM. As DNA, the CDR3 is TGTGCCAGCAGGCTAGCGGGAACGTACAATGAGCAGTTCTTC. This codes for CASRLAGTYNEQFF.

V and J are TRBV19 and TRBJ2-5, with no clear D. V was shortened by 4 bases and J by 2 bases, with 11 bases between the two germline ends. Per the germline V gene, CDR1 is LNHDA and CDR2 is SQIVND (reference sequence). CDR3 length: 14 amino acids. This CDR3 reads CASSNRLWQETQYF. CDR3 sequence (DNA): TGTGCCAGTAGTAATCGGTTATGGCAAGAGACCCAGTACTTC.

This chain links TRBV11-3 with TRBJ2-5; weak D call: TRBD1 (6 bases). The CDR3 runs 13 residues. Germline CDR1 is SGHNT and CDR2 is YENEEA. Deletions cut 5 bases from V and 6 bases from J, with 13 bases between. The CDR3 DNA is TGTGCCAGCAGCCCAGGGGATATTAAGACCCAGTACTTC. Its translation: CASSPGDIKTQYF.

The CDR3 is CASGPNFEAFF. CDR3 DNA: TGTGCCAGTGGGCCGAACTTTGAAGCTTTCTTT. The chain links TRBV19 to TRBJ1-1; D uncertain. Between the trimmed V and J ends, which lost 8 bases and 7 bases, there was a span of 11 bases. The germline V gene has CDR1 LNHDA and CDR2 SQIVND (reference sequence). The CDR3 loop spans 11 amino acids. Together with reference TRBV19 and TRBJ1-1, the CDR3 gives the full variable domain: DGGITQSPKYLFRKEGQNVTLSCEQNLNHDAMYWYRQDPGQGLRLIYYSQIVNDFQKGDIAEGYSVSREKKESFPLTVTSAQKNPTAFYLCASGPNFEAFFGQGTRLTVV.

The CDR3, as DNA: TGTGCCAGTAGTAATACAGGGGGCCTAGGTCAGCCCCAGCATTTT. This sequence encodes CASSNTGGLGQPQHF. The rearrangement joins TRBV19 to TRBJ1-5; the match to TRBD1 covers 9 bases. The ends lost 4 bases at V and 6 bases at J; junction bases unmatched: 7. In germline, CDR1 is LNHDA, CDR2 SQIVND (reference sequence). This CDR3 has 15 residues.

This clone appeared a few times. The chain carries TRBV10-2 and TRBJ2-1, with D unclear. The ends were cut back, 3 bases at V and 4 bases at J, with 10 bases in the middle. Germline loops: CDR1 WSHSY, CDR2 SAAADI. The CDR3 has 14 residues. The CDR3 DNA follows: TGCGCCAGCAGTGATATCGCTAGTTACAATGAGCAGTTCTTC. Amino acids: CASSDIASYNEQFF.

The chain has TRBV7-8 and TRBJ1-5, with D unresolved. The CDR3 spans 12 residues. The germline V and J ends were trimmed by 6 bases and 3 bases, with 6 bases remaining between them. Germline assignment: CDR1 SGHVS and CDR2 FQNEAQ. CDR3 amino acids: CASSRNNQPQHF. The CDR3 DNA sequence: TGTGCCAGCAGTCGTAACAATCAGCCCCAGCATTTT.

This clone was seen only once. This chain joins TRBV7-9 and TRBJ1-1; 9 bases fit TRBD1. V gave up 6 bases and J gave up 0 bases; unmatched junction bases: 8. Germline CDR1 SEHNR, CDR2 FQNEAQ (reference sequence). The CDR3 runs 16 residues. CDR3 sequence: CASRRQQGALNTEAFF. The CDR3 nucleotides are TGTGCCAGCAGGAGACAACAGGGGGCCCTGAACACTGAAGCTTTCTTT.

For the CDR3, the DNA is TGTGCCAGCTCACCAGGGTCACGGGGCTCTGGAAACACCATATATTTT. Translated: CASSPGSRGSGNTIYF. The rearrangement uses TRBV18 and TRBJ1-3; no reliable D call. CDR3 length: 16 residues. Germline V gene sequence: CDR1 KGHSH, CDR2 LQKENI. The ends were cut back, 2 bases at V and 0 bases at J, with 11 bases in the middle.

The rearrangement uses TRBV18 and TRBJ1-2; D gene unclear. The V end was cut by 3 bases, the J end by 2 bases, with 7 bases between. CDR1 is KGHSH and CDR2 is LQKENI in the germline V gene. This CDR3 is built from 13 residues. The CDR3 spells CASSPAGNYGYTF. CDR3 coding DNA: TGTGCCAGCTCACCGGCGGGAAACTATGGCTACACCTTC.

This sequence joins TRBV5-6 and TRBJ1-5, with D possibly matching TRBD1 (6 bases). Germline CDR1 reads SGHDT; CDR2 reads YYEEEE. The CDR3 loop spans 15 amino acids. Between the trimmed V and J ends, which lost 4 bases and 0 bases, there was a span of 11 bases. The CDR3 spells CASSSRQASNQPQHF. The CDR3 coding sequence is TGTGCCAGCAGCAGCCGACAGGCTAGCAATCAGCCCCAGCATTTT. The complete variable domain, with remaining parts taken from reference TRBV5-6 and TRBJ1-5, reads DAGVTQSPTHLIKTRGQQVTLRCSPKSGHDTVSWYQQALGQGPQFIFQYYEEEERQRGNFPDRFSGHQFPNYSSELNVNALLLGDSALYLCASSSRQASNQPQHFGDGTRLSIL.

The rearrangement uses TRBV7-8 and TRBJ2-1; D is perhaps TRBD1 (5 bases). Germline-derived CDR1 and CDR2 are SGHVS and FQNEAQ. The CDR3 is 14 amino acids. Trimming pared 1 base from V and 7 bases from J, leaving 11 bases between. The CDR3 loop reads CASSLVVRENEQFF. Written as DNA, the CDR3 is TGTGCCAGCAGCTTAGTAGTCAGGGAAAATGAGCAGTTCTTC. Full variable domain (missing parts from reference TRBV7-8 and TRBJ2-1): GAGVSQSPRYKVAKRGQDVALRCDPISGHVSLFWYQQALGQGPEFLTYFQNEAQLDKSGLPSDRFFAERPEGSVSTLKIQRTQQEDSAVYLCASSLVVRENEQFFGPGTRLTVL.

V usage is TRBV6-5 and J usage is TRBJ1-2; D is undetermined. From germline, CDR1 is MNHEY and CDR2 SVGAGI. Trimming removed 8 bases at V and 0 bases at J, with 10 bases between. This CDR3 region has 13 residues. CDR3 residues: CASGSLTNYGYTF. The CDR3 DNA reads as TGTGCCAGCGGTAGCCTCACTAACTATGGCTACACCTTC.

The chain links TRBV5-1 to TRBJ2-1; TRBD2 matches 14 bases. Germline CDR1 is SGHRS and CDR2 is YFSETQ. The length of the CDR3 is 15 residues. The trim removed 4 bases at V and 6 bases at J, leaving 3 bases unmatched. CDR3 loop: CASSPGTSGSNEQFF. CDR3 in DNA: TGCGCCAGCAGCCCCGGGACTAGCGGGAGCAATGAGCAGTTCTTC.

The V and J genes are TRBV20-1 and TRBJ2-3; the D gene is possibly TRBD2 (5 bases). The length of the CDR3 is 14 residues. The germline CDR1 and CDR2 sequences are DFQATT and SNEGSKA (reference sequence). The ends were cut back, 3 bases at V and 1 base at J, with 11 bases in the middle. In DNA form, the CDR3 reads TGCAGTGCTAGTGATATGAGGGGCACAGATACGCAGTATTTT. This encodes CSASDMRGTDTQYF.